These T cell receptor beta chains were read from a single sample in a study of OX40 agonist ivuxolimab in advanced cancers. The method was immunoSEQ multiplex PCR; TCRdb's version includes in-frame clones alone and lacks a portion of them. The table records 9,500 to 13,000 clones, 86% of them present only once. The material sequenced was CD4+ or CD8+ T cells sorted from blood, taken in a trial of the OX40 agonist ivuxolimab. These receptor sequences come from an adult with an advanced solid tumor such as melanoma, head and neck, liver or kidney cancer. Both conserved end residues are part of each CDR3. D genes are given only for firm matches. Size is omitted from some rows. Given values are once, few, many or a class for expanded clones.

>TRBJ2-7|TRBV6-5|.|.
TGTGCCAGCAGTTACTCGTTCGGTTTAGATTCCTACGAGCAGTACTTC
CASSYSFGLDSYEQYF
>TRBJ2-7|TRBV10-1|TRBD2|few
TGCGCCAGCAGTGAGTCGGTTAGCGGGGGGGCTTACGAGCAGTACTTC
CASSESVSGGAYEQYF
>TRBJ2-5|TRBV6-9|.|.
TGTGCCAGCTCGCAGGATCAGGAGACCCAGTACTTC
CASSQDQETQYF
>TRBJ1-6|TRBV7-9|.|.
TGTGCCAGCAGCTTTACTACGGCACCCCTCCACTTT
CASSFTTAPLHF
>TRBJ1-5|TRBV2|.|large
TGTGCCAGCAGGGTCTCTTATAGCAATCAGCCCCAGCATTTT
CASRVSYSNQPQHF
>TRBJ1-1|TRBV28|.|.
TGTGCCAGCAGTTATGAGAACTCGATGAACACTGAAGCTTTCTTT
CASSYENSMNTEAFF
>TRBJ2-7|TRBV7-9|.|.
TGTGCCAGCAGCTCACCAGAGGGGAGCTCCTACGAGCAGTACTTC
CASSSPEGSSYEQYF
>TRBJ1-1|TRBV19|.|.
TGTGCCAGTAGTATAGGGGGCTCTAACACTGAAGCTTTCTTT
CASSIGGSNTEAFF
>TRBJ2-5|TRBV11-3|TRBD2|once
TGTGCCAGCAGCTTTCCGACTAGCGGGACGTACCAAGAGACCCAGTACTTC
CASSFPTSGTYQETQYF
>TRBJ1-6|TRBV10-1|.|.
TGCGCCAGCAAGGGATCCTATAATTCACCCCTCCACTTT
CASKGSYNSPLHF
>TRBJ1-1|TRBV7-3|.|.
TGTGCCAGCAGCTTAGGAACAGGGAACACTGAAGCTTTCTTT
CASSLGTGNTEAFF
>TRBJ1-5|TRBV19|.|large
TGTGCCAGTGGGTGGACCGATGGGAATCAGCCCCAGCATTTT
CASGWTDGNQPQHF
>TRBJ2-3|TRBV27|.|.
TGTGCCAGCAGTAGCAGGGTCCTTAGCACAGATACGCAGTATTTT
CASSSRVLSTDTQYF
>TRBJ2-7|TRBV2|.|.
TGTGCCAATGGTAGACCAGGAAACCCTACATACGAGCAGTACTTC
CANGRPGNPTYEQYF
>TRBJ2-1|TRBV9|.|few
TGTGCCAGCAGCGTACGTTGGGATGAGCAGTTCTTC
CASSVRWDEQFF
>TRBJ2-1|TRBV28|TRBD1|.
TGTGCCAGCATTACGGGACAGGGAGAATGGGGGAGGGGACTCAATGAGCAGTTCTTC
CASITGQGEWGRGLNEQFF
>TRBJ2-7|TRBV6-6|.|once
TGTGCCAGCAGTTTCGGGAACAGCTACGAGCAGTACTTC
CASSFGNSYEQYF
>TRBJ1-3|TRBV7-2|.|.
TGTGCCAGCAGCTCGCCCGACACCCGGGGAAACACCATATATTTT
CASSSPDTRGNTIYF
>TRBJ1-6|TRBV19|.|.
TGTGCCTGCCGGGACTCCTATAATTCACCCCTCCACTTT
CACRDSYNSPLHF
>TRBJ1-1|TRBV16|.|.
TGTGCCAGCAGCCAATTAGAAGGGGATGGCACTGAAGCTTTCTTT
CASSQLEGDGTEAFF
>TRBJ2-7|TRBV28|.|.
TGTGCCAGCAGTCCTCCAGGGTTTAGCTCCTACGAGCAGTACTTC
CASSPPGFSSYEQYF
>TRBJ1-6|TRBV4-2|.|.
TGTGCCAGCAGCCAAGAGGGGGGGAACTCCTATAATTCACCCCTCCACTTT
CASSQEGGNSYNSPLHF
>TRBJ2-7|TRBV6-9|.|.
TGTGCCAGCAGTTACTCTTCCAGGGTCAACGAGCAGTACTTC
CASSYSSRVNEQYF
>TRBJ2-7|TRBV27|.|.
TGTGCCAGCAGTATCACAGGGATCAACGAGCAGTACTTC
CASSITGINEQYF
>TRBJ2-2|TRBV6-1|.|.
TGTGCCAGCAGTGAAGGACTAGACACCGGGGAGCTGTTTTTT
CASSEGLDTGELFF
>TRBJ2-5|TRBV6-5|.|.
TGTGCCAGCAGTTACCCCGGGACCCAGACCCAGTACTTC
CASSYPGTQTQYF
>TRBJ1-4|TRBV4-1|.|.
TGCGCCAGCAGCCAAGAACGGGGGGTTTTTAATGAAAAACTGTTTTTT
CASSQERGVFNEKLFF
>TRBJ2-7|TRBV11-3|TRBD1|.
TGTGCCAGCAGTGCCGGGACAGGCCCCTTCTACGAGCAGTACTTC
CASSAGTGPFYEQYF
>TRBJ2-7|TRBV5-4|TRBD1|.
TGTGCCAGCAGCTTGGAAGGGTCAGGGGGCGGTGAGCAGTACTTC
CASSLEGSGGGEQYF
>TRBJ2-1|TRBV19|.|.
TGTGCCAGTAGTTTCAAGACCGGCAATGAGCAGTTCTTC
CASSFKTGNEQFF
>TRBJ2-3|TRBV5-4|.|.
TGTGCCAGCAGCCTCGGGGGACTCACAGATACGCAGTATTTT
CASSLGGLTDTQYF
>TRBJ2-3|TRBV7-9|.|.
TGTGCCAGCAGCTTAGATGGGGGTATGGCAGATACGCAGTATTTT
CASSLDGGMADTQYF
>TRBJ2-7|TRBV27|.|.
TGTGCCAGCAGTTCGGGACTGAATACCTACGAGCAGTACTTC
CASSSGLNTYEQYF
>TRBJ2-5|TRBV5-4|.|.
TGTGCCAGCAGCTTGTATGCCGGGGTAGAGACCCAGTACTTC
CASSLYAGVETQYF
>TRBJ1-2|TRBV27|.|.
TGTGCCAGCAGTTTTCACGGCGTGATAGGGAAAAAGTCCGATGGCTACACCTTC
CASSFHGVIGKKSDGYTF
>TRBJ2-1|TRBV27|TRBD2|.
TGTGCCAGCAGTCTTAGCGGGGGGCCGGGGAATGAGCAGTTCTTC
CASSLSGGPGNEQFF
>TRBJ2-7|TRBV13|.|.
TGTGCCAGCAGCTTAGGGGACAGCTCCTACGAGCAGTACTTC
CASSLGDSSYEQYF
>TRBJ1-6|TRBV13|.|.
TGTGCCAGCAGCGTGGACGGAGATAATTCACCCCTCCACTTT
CASSVDGDNSPLHF
>TRBJ1-2|TRBV27|TRBD1|few
TGTGCCAGCAAAGCTGGCGAGGGGGCCTATGGCTACACCTTC
CASKAGEGAYGYTF
>TRBJ2-7|TRBV2|.|.
TGTGCCAGCAGTGAAGGAGCAGCGCGCTACGAGCAGTACTTC
CASSEGAARYEQYF
>TRBJ1-5|TRBV2|.|.
TGTGCCAGCAGTGATGGGCGGGCAAATCAGCCCCAGCATTTT
CASSDGRANQPQHF
>TRBJ1-1|TRBV7-9|.|.
TGTGCCAGCAGCTTGTCGAACACTGAAGCTTTCTTT
CASSLSNTEAFF
>TRBJ1-1|TRBV10-3|.|.
TGTGCCATCAGTCAAGGCGGAGAAAACACTGAAGCTTTCTTT
CAISQGGENTEAFF